The 18 T cell receptor beta chains given below trace back to one sample, sequenced in a study of cytomegalovirus exposure and HLA in healthy donors. PCR used 60 Vbeta primers and 13 Jbeta primers. The assay was immunoSEQ multiplex PCR, and TCRdb's table has in-frame clones only and misses some. The sample records about 120,000 clones, 80% being singletons. Input material: PBMCs. The source is a man aged 25 to 40 in good health and CMV-seronegative.

CDR3 sequence reads: CASSLSGPSTDTQYF. CDR3 DNA: TGTGCCAGCAGCCTCAGCGGGCCTAGCACAGATACGCAGTATTTT. The V and J genes are TRBV9 and TRBJ2-3; tentatively, D is TRBD2 (6 bases). This CDR3 has 15 amino acids. V was trimmed by 4 bases and J by 0 bases, leaving 12 bases between them. Germline values: CDR1 SGDLS, CDR2 YYNGEE.

The chain joins TRBV6-5 to TRBJ1-2; D uncertain. The length of the CDR3 is 14 residues. The germline gives CDR1 MNHEY, CDR2 SVGAGI. Deletions cut 0 bases from V and 8 bases from J, with 13 bases between. CDR3 DNA sequence: TGTGCCAGCAGTTACTCGGCACGGGGATACGGCTACACCTTC. Translating gives CASSYSARGYGYTF.

The rearrangement links TRBV27 to TRBJ2-2; TRBD2 matches at 7 bases. The germline V gene has CDR1 MNHEY and CDR2 SMNVEV (reference sequence). The CDR3 contains 18 residues. With V trimmed by 5 bases and J by 2 bases, 14 bases remained unmatched. The CDR3 DNA follows: TGTGCCAGCAGTACGAAACCGCCCGCGGGAGACAACACCGGGGAGCTGTTTTTT. It is translated as CASSTKPPAGDNTGELFF.

J is TRBJ2-1 and V is TRBV29-1; maybe TRBD1 (6 bases). This CDR3 contains 11 residues. From germline, CDR1 is SQVTM and CDR2 ANQGSEA. V dropped 8 bases and J dropped 13 bases, with 18 bases sitting between them. This chain's CDR3 is CSTWGGDNQFF. The DNA for the CDR3 is TGCAGCACCTGGGGTGGGGACAATCAGTTCTTC.

The chain carries TRBV4-3 and TRBJ2-3, with 7 bases aligning to TRBD2. Germline lookup yields CDR1 LGHNA and CDR2 YSLEER. The CDR3 is made up of 17 amino acids. V shed 4 bases and J 0 bases; nucleotides not matched to a gene: 10. Here the CDR3 DNA reads TGCGCCAGCAGCCCTTACAGTACGGGGGGAAGCACAGATACGCAGTATTTT. It yields the protein CASSPYSTGGSTDTQYF.

The rearrangement uses TRBV13 and TRBJ2-1, with 11 positions matching TRBD2. CDR3 length: 19 residues. The ends lost 2 bases at V and 1 base at J; junction bases unmatched: 10. Germline V CDR1 and CDR2: PRHDT, FYEKMQ (reference sequence). CDR3 sequence: CASSLLLAGGTDSYNEQFF. The CDR3 coding sequence is TGTGCCAGCAGCTTACTCCTAGCGGGAGGAACCGATTCCTACAATGAGCAGTTCTTC.

The chain recombines TRBV4-2 with TRBJ2-7, with 11 bases lining up with TRBD2. Germline V lookup: CDR1 LGHNA, CDR2 YNFKEQ. The CDR3 spans 14 residues. Unmatched junction bases numbered 5, after V lost 4 bases and J lost 6 bases. The CDR3: CASSPRLAGTEQYF. CDR3 nucleotides: TGTGCCAGCAGCCCCCGACTAGCGGGGACCGAGCAGTACTTC.

CDR3 region: CASSQDGAPSNQPQHF. Here the CDR3 DNA reads TGCGCCAGCAGCCAAGATGGAGCCCCTAGCAATCAGCCCCAGCATTTT. This chain connects TRBV4-1 to TRBJ1-5; D not resolved. The CDR3 is 16 amino acids. CDR1 is MGHRA and CDR2 is YSYEKL in the germline V gene. Trimming pared 0 bases from V and 0 bases from J, leaving 9 bases between.

In DNA form, the CDR3 reads TGTGCCAGCAGGGGTAGACTAGCGGGAGGGACAGATACGCAGTATTTT. It translates to CASRGRLAGGTDTQYF. V and J are TRBV28 and TRBJ2-3, with 14 bases aligning to TRBD2. The CDR3 loop spans 16 amino acids. From germline, CDR1 is MDHEN and CDR2 SYDVKM. The V gene end was trimmed by 6 bases and the J gene end by 3 bases; junction bases not matched to a gene: 5.

V gene TRBV2 combines with J gene TRBJ1-5, with 7 bases that match TRBD1. This CDR3 is 14 amino acids long. Looked up from germline, CDR1 is SNHLY and CDR2 is FYNNEI. Unmatched junction bases numbered 4, after V lost 4 bases and J lost 4 bases. The CDR3 loop reads CASSVQQGNQPQHF. The CDR3 DNA sequence: TGTGCCAGCAGTGTTCAACAGGGGAATCAGCCCCAGCATTTT. The variable domain in full, with the rest retrieved from reference TRBV2 and TRBJ1-5, is EPEVTQTPSHQVTQMGQEVILRCVPISNHLYFYWYRQILGQKVEFLVSFYNNEISEKSEIFDDQFSVERPDGSNFTLKIRSTKLEDSAMYFCASSVQQGNQPQHFGDGTRLSIL.

This clone was found once. The CDR3, as DNA: TGTGCCAGCCTACAAGCCGGGAAACCCTACGAGCAGTACTTC. Translating it yields CASLQAGKPYEQYF. This chain connects TRBV21-1 to TRBJ2-7; the table assigns TRBD2, which was not confirmed against the DNA. TRBV21-1 is recorded as a pseudogene. This CDR3 spans 14 amino acids.

This clone came up once. This chain connects TRBV13 to TRBJ2-3, with 10 bases identical to TRBD1. Germline V gives CDR1 PRHDT, CDR2 FYEKMQ (reference sequence). This CDR3 is 17 amino acids long. After removal of 5 bases from V and 3 bases from J, the junction contained 11 bases not matched to a gene. This CDR3 is CASSPSGQGVETDTQYF. In nucleotides, the CDR3 is TGTGCCAGCAGCCCCTCAGGACAGGGGGTTGAGACAGATACGCAGTATTTT.

V gene TRBV7-2 combines with J gene TRBJ1-4; 7 bases match TRBD1. The CDR3 runs 16 residues. V lost 5 bases to trimming and J lost 4 bases; unmatched junction nucleotides: 10. Germline V gene data show CDR1 as SGHTA and CDR2 as FQGNSA. The CDR3 protein is CASSQRQGSVNEKLFF. The DNA of the CDR3 is TGTGCCAGCAGCCAAAGACAGGGATCGGTTAATGAAAAACTGTTTTTT.

This clone was seen only a few times. The chain recombines TRBV28 with TRBJ2-7; D not certain. The CDR3 is 12 amino acids. V lost 7 bases to trimming and J lost 4 bases, with 11 bases between them. CDR1 is MDHEN, CDR2 SYDVKM, per germline. For the CDR3, the DNA is TGTGCCAGCACGAGTGTCCGTTACGAGCAGTACTTC. Translating it yields CASTSVRYEQYF. The whole variable domain, remainder taken from reference TRBV28 and TRBJ2-7, is DVKVTQSSRYLVKRTGEKVFLECVQDMDHENMFWYRQDPGLGLRLIYFSYDVKMKEKGDIPEGYSVSREKKERFSLILESASTNQTSMYLCASTSVRYEQYFGPGTRLTVT.

The genes are TRBV21-1 and TRBJ2-4; whether TRBD2, the table's D call, matches the DNA was not checked. TRBV21-1 is listed as a pseudogene. The CDR3 totals 20 residues. The CDR3 bases are TGTGCCAGCAGCAAAGCAGGGACTCGCCCGGGGATACTAGCCAAAAACATTCAGTACTTC. This sequence encodes CASSKAGTRPGILAKNIQYF.

This chain joins TRBV27 and TRBJ2-7, with a possible D match to TRBD2 (6 bases). With 6 bases removed from V and 1 base from J, the gap between germline ends came to 19 bases. CDR1 and CDR2 (germline): MNHEY, SMNVEV (reference sequence). The CDR3 is 16 residues long. The CDR3 nucleotides read TGTGCCAGCAGATCTAATCGGGACTTTTGGTCCTACGAGCAGTACTTC. Translation gives CASRSNRDFWSYEQYF.

The gene calls are TRBV28 and TRBJ2-2; 7 bases are a match to TRBD1. The CDR3 runs to 18 residues. Germline V gives CDR1 MDHEN, CDR2 SYDVKM. V shed 5 bases and J 5 bases; nucleotides not matched to a gene: 17. The CDR3 loop reads CASSPIPGKGANTGELFF. The DNA of the CDR3 is TGTGCCAGCAGTCCGATCCCCGGGAAGGGGGCTAATACCGGGGAGCTGTTTTTT.

The J gene is TRBJ2-3, the V gene TRBV9, with 8 bases lining up with TRBD1. The CDR3 loop spans 16 amino acids. After removal of 6 bases from V and 5 bases from J, the junction contained 14 bases not matched to a gene. Germline V gene lookup returns CDR1 SGDLS and CDR2 YYNGEE. CDR3 sequence: CASTESGQGAIDTQYF. The CDR3 bases are TGTGCCAGCACGGAGTCAGGACAGGGTGCGATAGATACGCAGTATTTT.